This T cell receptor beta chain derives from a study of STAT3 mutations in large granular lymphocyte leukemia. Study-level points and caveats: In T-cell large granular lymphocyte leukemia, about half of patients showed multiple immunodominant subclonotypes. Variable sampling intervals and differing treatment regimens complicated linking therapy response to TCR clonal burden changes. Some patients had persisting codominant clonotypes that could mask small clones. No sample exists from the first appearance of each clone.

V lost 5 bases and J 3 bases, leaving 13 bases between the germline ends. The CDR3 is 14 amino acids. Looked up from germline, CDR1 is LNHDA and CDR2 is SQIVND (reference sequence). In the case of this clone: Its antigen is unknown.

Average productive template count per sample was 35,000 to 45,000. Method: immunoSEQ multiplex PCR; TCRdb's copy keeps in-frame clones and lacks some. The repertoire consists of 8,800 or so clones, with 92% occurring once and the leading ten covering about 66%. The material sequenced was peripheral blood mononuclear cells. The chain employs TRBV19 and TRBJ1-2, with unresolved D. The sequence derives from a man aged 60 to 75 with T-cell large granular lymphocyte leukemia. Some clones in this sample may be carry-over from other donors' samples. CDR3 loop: CASSRQPMDYGYTF. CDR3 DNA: TGTGCCAGTAGTCGCCAGCCAATGGACTATGGCTACACCTTC. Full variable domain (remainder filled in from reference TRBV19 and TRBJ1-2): DGGITQSPKYLFRKEGQNVTLSCEQNLNHDAMYWYRQDPGQGLRLIYYSQIVNDFQKGDIAEGYSVSREKKESFPLTVTSAQKNPTAFYLCASSRQPMDYGYTFGSGTRLTVV.